The T cell receptor (beta chain) under discussion was sequenced for a study of blood T cell repertoires in COVID-19. Whole-study context: Collection of acute and convalescent COVID-19 samples took place in the United States, Italy and Spain.

With V trimmed by 7 bases and J by 0 bases, 22 bases remained unmatched. The germline gives CDR1 KGHDR, CDR2 SFDVKD. The CDR3 consists of 22 residues. The data were produced by immunoSEQ multiplex PCR, yet TCRdb's version contains in-frame clones alone and is incomplete. The sample includes 95,000 to 150,000 clones, roughly 72% of them seen just once. This chain joins TRBV24-1 and TRBJ2-3, with 12 bases that match TRBD2. This receptor was taken from a man between 60 and 70 years old with acute or convalescent COVID-19. Source material: peripheral blood. The CDR3: CATSDRLGLAGYYPMSTDTQYF. CDR3 DNA sequence: TGTGCCACCAGCGATAGACTCGGACTAGCGGGATATTACCCCATGAGCACAGATACGCAGTATTTT.